The 27 T cell receptor beta chains below come from one sample, sequenced in a study of long-term antiretroviral therapy in people with HIV. A v3.0 immunoSEQ assay was performed at survey level. Using immunoSEQ multiplex PCR, the repertoire was profiled, and TCRdb retains in-frame clones only, with some absent. Among about 25,000 clones listed, approximately 88% were seen once. The sequencing used unsorted PBMCs, collected approximately 4.1 years after starting antiretroviral therapy. These receptors were collected from a man aged 25-40 years with HIV.

The V and J genes are TRBV7-2 and TRBJ1-3; TRBD1 matches at 8 bases. The CDR3 length is 14 residues. Losses at the gene ends were 8 bases for V and 9 bases for J; bases not matched to a gene: 12. Germline V CDR1 and CDR2: SGHTA, FQGNSA. This chain's CDR3 is CASGHLGQEATIYF. The CDR3 DNA follows: TGTGCCAGCGGCCACCTGGGACAGGAGGCCACCATATATTTT.

In this sample, this clone turned up a few times. This chain connects TRBV30 to TRBJ2-2; D is perhaps TRBD1 (5 bases). Germline V CDR1 and CDR2: GTSNPN, SVGIG (reference sequence). Trimming removed 2 bases from V and 1 base from J, with 11 bases in between. This CDR3 comprises 15 residues. For the CDR3, the DNA is TGTGCCTGGAGTTGGGCAGGGTGGAACACCGGGGAGCTGTTTTTT. Protein product: CAWSWAGWNTGELFF.

The chain joins TRBV11-3 to TRBJ2-3; D is possibly TRBD2 (6 bases). This CDR3 has 17 amino acids. Germline CDR1 and CDR2: SGHNT and YENEEA. The germline V and J ends were trimmed by 1 base and 1 base, with 15 bases remaining between them. The CDR3 bases are TGTGCCAGCAGCTTAGGCGGGGCGGTGAGCGGCACAGATACGCAGTATTTT. Its translation: CASSLGGAVSGTDTQYF. Filled out from reference TRBV11-3 and TRBJ2-3, the complete variable domain reads EAGVVQSPRYKIIEKKQPVAFWCNPISGHNTLYWYLQNLGQGPELLIRYENEEAVDDSQLPKDRFSAERLKGVDSTLKIQPAELGDSAVYLCASSLGGAVSGTDTQYFGPGTRLTVL.

This clone was recorded only once. The rearrangement links TRBV5-1 to TRBJ2-3; 7 nucleotides agree with TRBD2. Trimming removed 0 bases from V and 4 bases from J; junction bases left unmatched: 5. There are 15 residues in the CDR3. Germline V gene data show CDR1 as SGHRS and CDR2 as YFSETQ. The DNA for the CDR3 is TGCGCCAGCAGCTTGGCGGGGGGTCTTGCAGATACGCAGTATTTT. Encoded protein: CASSLAGGLADTQYF.

This chain connects TRBV14 to TRBJ2-1; the D is unclear. The V end was cut by 2 bases, the J end by 0 bases, with 32 bases between. Germline V gives CDR1 SGHDN, CDR2 FVKESK. This CDR3 is 23 amino acids long. CDR3 residues: CASSQSREPNGMLSPSSYNEQFF. The CDR3 DNA reads as TGTGCCAGCAGCCAATCACGCGAACCGAACGGCATGTTGAGTCCGAGCTCCTACAATGAGCAGTTCTTC.

V usage is TRBV29-1 and J usage is TRBJ2-7, with D hard to call. V gave up 7 bases and J gave up 3 bases, with 13 bases separating them. The CDR3 has 12 amino acids. CDR1 and CDR2 (germline): SQVTM, ANQGSEA. CDR3 in amino acids: CSARSDGYEQYF. The CDR3 coding sequence is TGCAGCGCCAGATCGGACGGCTACGAGCAGTACTTC.

The J gene is TRBJ1-1, the V gene TRBV2, with unresolved D. The CDR3 length is 14 residues. V was shortened by 4 bases and J by 0 bases, with 9 bases between the two germline ends. Germline CDR1 and CDR2: SNHLY and FYNNEI. The CDR3 sequence: CASSGSNLNTEAFF. The CDR3 DNA follows: TGTGCCAGCAGTGGTTCTAACCTGAACACTGAAGCTTTCTTT.

The genes are TRBV4-3 and TRBJ1-2; the D gene is possibly TRBD1 (5 bases). The ends were cut back, 1 base at V and 8 bases at J, with 14 bases in the middle. Germline-derived CDR1 and CDR2 are LGHNA and YSLEER. There are 14 residues in the CDR3. The DNA of the CDR3 is TGCGCCAGCAGCCAAGGGGGCAGAGGTGGCGGCTACACCTTC. Translated, it gives CASSQGGRGGGYTF.

The rearrangement joins TRBV7-6 to TRBJ2-5, with a possible D match to TRBD1 (6 bases). The CDR3 is 14 amino acids. Germline V gives CDR1 SGHVS, CDR2 FNYEAQ. The V and J ends lost 5 bases and 5 bases respectively, with 15 bases between them. The chain's CDR3 is CASSPQGRGETQYF. CDR3 coding DNA: TGTGCCAGCAGCCCACAGGGTCGCGGGGAGACCCAGTACTTC.

J is TRBJ2-7 and V is TRBV18, with D unresolved. This CDR3 has 16 amino acids. Germline loops: CDR1 KGHSH, CDR2 LQKENI. The V gene lost 3 bases and the J gene lost 5 bases, with 20 bases spanning the gap. CDR3 region: CASSPNRLGWGNEQYF. The DNA of the CDR3 is TGTGCCAGCTCACCGAACCGGCTGGGGTGGGGAAACGAGCAGTACTTC.

The rearrangement uses TRBV7-2 and TRBJ1-5, with D maybe TRBD1 (5 bases). This CDR3 comprises 16 residues. Germline lookup yields CDR1 SGHTA and CDR2 FQGNSA. V was trimmed by 4 bases and J by 4 bases, leaving 17 bases between them. The CDR3 coding sequence is TGTGCCAGCAGCTCCAGGGCGGGATATGGGAATCAGCCCCAGCATTTT. Its translation: CASSSRAGYGNQPQHF. Full variable domain (remainder filled in from reference TRBV7-2 and TRBJ1-5): GAGVSQSPSNKVTEKGKDVELRCDPISGHTALYWYRQSLGQGLEFLIYFQGNSAPDKSGLPSDRFSAERTGGSVSTLTIQRTQQEDSAVYLCASSSRAGYGNQPQHFGDGTRLSIL.

In nucleotides, the CDR3 is TGCGCCAGCAGCTTGTCGCGGTCCTACGAGCAGTACTTC. Encoded protein: CASSLSRSYEQYF. The chain combines TRBV5-1 with TRBJ2-7; D gene uncertain. V was shortened by 1 base and J by 1 base, with 6 bases between the two germline ends. Germline CDR1 and CDR2: SGHRS and YFSETQ. The CDR3 loop spans 13 amino acids.

This clone has just a few counts. The V call is TRBV28, the J call TRBJ1-2; D uncertain. The ends were cut back, 2 bases at V and 4 bases at J, with 5 bases in the middle. The CDR3 length is 12 residues. Germline V lookup: CDR1 MDHEN, CDR2 SYDVKM. For the CDR3, the DNA is TGTGCCAGCAGTTTAAGAGCCTATGGCTACACCTTC. Its protein product is CASSLRAYGYTF.

V and J are TRBV6-4 and TRBJ1-3; D is ambiguous. The germline V and J ends were trimmed by 4 bases and 0 bases, with 13 bases remaining between them. Germline CDR1 reads MRHNA; CDR2 reads SNTAGT. The length of the CDR3 is 16 residues. CDR3 residues: CASSVPFGSSGNTIYF. For the CDR3, the DNA is TGTGCCAGCAGTGTCCCTTTTGGGAGCTCTGGAAACACCATATATTTT.

The J gene is TRBJ1-4, the V gene TRBV7-6; tentative D call: TRBD1 (6 bases). Germline CDR1 reads SGHVS; CDR2 reads FNYEAQ. The V gene lost 3 bases and the J gene lost 8 bases, with 16 bases spanning the gap. The CDR3 is 15 residues long. The CDR3 sequence: CASSFSGGGGEKLFF. CDR3 coding DNA: TGTGCCAGCAGCTTTTCAGGAGGGGGAGGCGAAAAACTGTTTTTT.

CDR3 in DNA: TGTGCCAGCAGTTTATCGGACAGGGCCTATGGCTACACCTTC. This codes for CASSLSDRAYGYTF. The rearrangement uses TRBV28 and TRBJ1-2; 8 nucleotides agree with TRBD1. The germline V gene encodes CDR1 MDHEN and CDR2 SYDVKM. V shed 1 base, J shed 4 bases, and the junction held 2 bases outside the gene matches. CDR3 length: 14 amino acids.

This chain joins TRBV12-5 and TRBJ2-2; D not resolved. The CDR3 is 14 residues long. V lost 6 bases, J lost 6 bases, and 14 bases lay in between. Germline CDR1 is LGHNT and CDR2 is FRNRAP. CDR3 sequence (DNA): TGTGCTAGTGGCAATGACTCCCCCCCCGGGGAGCTGTTTTTT. This translates into CASGNDSPPGELFF. Together with reference TRBV12-5 and TRBJ2-2, the CDR3 gives the full variable domain: DARVTQTPRHKVTEMGQEVTMRCQPILGHNTVFWYRQTMMQGLELLAYFRNRAPLDDSGMPKDRFSAEMPDATLATLKIQPSEPRDSAVYFCASGNDSPPGELFFGEGSRLTVL.

This clone was counted once. The chain links TRBV6-5 to TRBJ1-2; perhaps TRBD1 as D (5 bases). V lost 2 bases, J lost 7 bases, and 17 bases lay in between. Germline loops: CDR1 MNHEY, CDR2 SVGAGI. The CDR3 spans 15 residues. CDR3 amino acids: CASSYQVRDRSGYTF. Written as DNA, the CDR3 is TGTGCCAGCAGTTACCAAGTTCGGGACCGGAGTGGCTACACCTTC.

The chain has TRBV28 and TRBJ1-2; D may be TRBD1 (5 bases). Germline V gene data show CDR1 as MDHEN and CDR2 as SYDVKM. The CDR3 contains 14 residues. With 10 bases removed from V and 0 bases from J, the gap between germline ends came to 15 bases. Here the CDR3 DNA reads TGTGCCACTTATGGAGGGACTCCTAACTATGGCTACACCTTC. This sequence encodes CATYGGTPNYGYTF.

V is TRBV29-1 and J is TRBJ1-5; possibly TRBD1 for D (5 bases). Germline loops: CDR1 SQVTM, CDR2 ANQGSEA. This CDR3 comprises 13 residues. Trimming pared 4 bases from V and 10 bases from J, leaving 17 bases between. The CDR3 nucleotides read TGCAGCGTTGGTCCGGGCGGGGCAGGACCCCAGCATTTT. Protein sequence: CSVGPGGAGPQHF.

This clone was seen once. The rearrangement uses TRBV30 and TRBJ1-5, with unresolved D. Trimming removed 5 bases from V and 0 bases from J, with 17 bases in between. Per germline, CDR1 GTSNPN and CDR2 SVGIG (reference sequence). CDR3 length equals 16 residues. CDR3 sequence (DNA): TGTGCCTGGGAAAGTCAGTCAGGATATAGCAATCAGCCCCAGCATTTT. Protein sequence: CAWESQSGYSNQPQHF.

On this clone itself: The CDR3 does not end in the conserved phenylalanine or tryptophan, so this is likely a read error. No DNA is shown, since the ends of the CDR3 on it are uncertain; the CDR3 is the one TCRdb lists. The chain couples TRBV6-5 to TRBJ2-2; TRBD1, the table's D call, lacks a check against the DNA. The CDR3 spans 9 residues, counting both ends. Germline CDR1 reads MNHEY; CDR2 reads SVGAGI. The CDR3: CASSKGGPC.

The chain links TRBV7-2 to TRBJ2-2; perhaps TRBD2 as D (5 bases). Germline values: CDR1 SGHTA, CDR2 FQGNSA. Trimming took off 6 bases at V and 3 bases at J, with 11 bases between the two ends. The CDR3 totals 14 residues. CDR3 residues: CASREEVYTGELFF. In DNA, the CDR3 is TGTGCCAGCAGGGAGGAGGTTTACACCGGGGAGCTGTTTTTT.

The rearrangement links TRBV4-1 to TRBJ1-2, with D tentatively TRBD1 (6 bases). V was shortened by 1 base and J by 4 bases, with 10 bases between the two germline ends. The CDR3 totals 14 residues. The germline V gene has CDR1 MGHRA and CDR2 YSYEKL. The CDR3 DNA is TGCGCCAGCAGCCAAGTACAGGGTCTCTATGGCTACACCTTC. Residues: CASSQVQGLYGYTF.

This chain connects TRBV4-3 to TRBJ2-7, with a weak D call TRBD2 (6 bases). The CDR3 is 14 amino acids. V lost 5 bases to trimming and J lost 3 bases, with 14 bases between them. Germline V gene lookup returns CDR1 LGHNA and CDR2 YSLEER. The CDR3 is CASSFLGGNYEQYF. The CDR3 nucleotides read TGCGCCAGCAGCTTCCTCGGAGGGAACTACGAGCAGTACTTC.

V is TRBV7-2 and J is TRBJ1-1; D possibly corresponds to TRBD1 (6 bases). The V end was cut by 4 bases, the J end by 5 bases, with 14 bases between. The CDR3 runs to 14 residues. Looked up from germline, CDR1 is SGHTA and CDR2 is FQGNSA. CDR3 in DNA: TGTGCCAGCAGCTGGGTGAGGGGGAGGACTGAAGCTTTCTTT. Its translation is CASSWVRGRTEAFF.

This rearrangement joins TRBV7-3 to TRBJ2-5; perhaps TRBD1 as D (5 bases). The CDR3 totals 14 residues. Germline lookup yields CDR1 SGHTA and CDR2 FQGTGA. Trimming removed 2 bases at V and 0 bases at J, with 7 bases between. The CDR3 nucleotides read TGTGCCAGCAGCTTAGACAGCCACCAAGAGACCCAGTACTTC. This encodes CASSLDSHQETQYF.